This TCR beta chain was obtained from a study of blood T cell repertoires in COVID-19. Profiled with immunoSEQ multiplex PCR; TCRdb holds only in-frame clones, not every one. Among about 150,000 clones listed, 80% were seen once. Sequenced: peripheral blood. The sequence was obtained from a man between 60 and 75 years old with acute or convalescent COVID-19.

CDR3 residues: CASSMGWGTATDYGYTF. DNA for the CDR3: TGTGCCAGTAGTATGGGTTGGGGGACAGCCACCGACTATGGCTACACCTTC. V is TRBV19 and J is TRBJ1-2; TRBD1 matches at 7 bases. Losses at the gene ends were 3 bases for V and 3 bases for J; bases not matched to a gene: 13. Germline values: CDR1 LNHDA, CDR2 SQIVND (reference sequence). This CDR3 region has 17 residues. Full variable domain (rest looked up from reference TRBV19 and TRBJ1-2): DGGITQSPKYLFRKEGQNVTLSCEQNLNHDAMYWYRQDPGQGLRLIYYSQIVNDFQKGDIAEGYSVSREKKESFPLTVTSAQKNPTAFYLCASSMGWGTATDYGYTFGSGTRLTVV.